These 15 T cell receptor beta chains share one sample of origin, sequenced in a study of beta chain features in type 1 diabetes. The study reverse transcribed the entire isolated RNA, so it sequenced expressed TCRB transcripts. Clones were sequenced by immunoSEQ multiplex PCR, and TCRdb holds only the in-frame ones, with some missing. This repertoire shows about 140,000 clones, more than 9% found once; its top ten account for around 1.4%. Sequenced input: naive CD4+ T cells from blood. These receptors were taken from a man younger than 35 in good health.

The rearrangement links TRBV4-2 to TRBJ2-5, with 7 positions matching TRBD1. The germline V gene has CDR1 LGHNA and CDR2 YNFKEQ. The J segment lost 3 bases and the V segment lost 5 bases, leaving 3 bases of the junction unmatched. This CDR3 is built from 13 residues. The CDR3 sequence: CASSAGTEETQYF. For the CDR3, the DNA is TGTGCCAGCAGCGCTGGGACAGAAGAGACCCAGTACTTC.

This clone appeared a few times. The rearrangement links TRBV10-3 to TRBJ1-2, with unresolved D. CDR3 length equals 14 residues. V lost 0 bases and J lost 4, with 9 bases in between. CDR1 ENHRY and CDR2 SYGVKD come from the germline V gene. The chain's CDR3 is CAISESQVPYGYTF. For the CDR3, the DNA is TGTGCCATCAGTGAGTCTCAGGTGCCCTATGGCTACACCTTC.

This clone was detected a few times. J is TRBJ2-1 and V is TRBV4-2; TRBD2 matches 9 bases. Germline loops: CDR1 LGHNA, CDR2 YNFKEQ. V lost 3 bases and J lost 8; bases outside the gene matches: 8. This CDR3 region has 15 residues. CDR3 loop: CASSQSSGAWDEQFF. DNA for the CDR3: TGTGCCAGCAGCCAGTCTAGCGGGGCCTGGGATGAGCAGTTCTTC.

This clone turned up a few times. V usage is TRBV7-2 and J usage is TRBJ1-6; 7 bases align to TRBD1. The V gene end was trimmed by 5 bases and the J gene end by 10 bases; junction bases not matched to a gene: 14. The CDR3 is 16 residues long. Per the germline V gene, CDR1 is SGHTA and CDR2 is FQGNSA. CDR3 sequence: CASSQEWDSLGSPLHF. For the CDR3, the DNA is TGTGCCAGCAGCCAGGAGTGGGACAGCCTCGGGTCACCCCTCCACTTT. The complete variable domain, with remaining parts taken from reference TRBV7-2 and TRBJ1-6, reads GAGVSQSPSNKVTEKGKDVELRCDPISGHTALYWYRQSLGQGLEFLIYFQGNSAPDKSGLPSDRFSAERTGGSVSTLTIQRTQQEDSAVYLCASSQEWDSLGSPLHFGNGTRLTVT.

This rearrangement joins TRBV6-5 to TRBJ2-5; D remains unclear. This CDR3 has 13 residues. V lost 0 bases, J lost 2 bases, and 4 bases lay in between. The germline gives CDR1 MNHEY, CDR2 SVGAGI. CDR3: CASSYSTQETQYF. DNA of the CDR3: TGTGCCAGCAGTTACTCGACACAAGAGACCCAGTACTTC.

The chain employs TRBV7-2 and TRBJ2-2; 7 bases match TRBD2. Germline values: CDR1 SGHTA, CDR2 FQGNSA. This CDR3 is built from 16 residues. After removal of 2 bases from V and 7 bases from J, the junction contained 10 bases not matched to a gene. The CDR3 sequence: CASSLMRAGESGELFF. The DNA of the CDR3 is TGTGCCAGCAGCTTAATGAGGGCGGGGGAAAGCGGGGAGCTGTTTTTT.

The chain has TRBV2 and TRBJ2-7, with 9 bases identical to TRBD1. CDR3 size: 14 residues. The germline V gene has CDR1 SNHLY and CDR2 FYNNEI. J gave up 4 bases and V 5 bases, and 6 bases lay outside the gene matches. The CDR3 nucleotides are TGTGCCAGCAGTTATACAGGGGGCGGATACGAGCAGTACTTC. Amino acid sequence: CASSYTGGGYEQYF.

The J gene is TRBJ2-1, the V gene TRBV28, with TRBD1 identical over 9 bases. Germline V lookup: CDR1 MDHEN, CDR2 SYDVKM. This CDR3 has 15 amino acids. After removal of 2 bases from V and 7 bases from J, the junction contained 6 bases not matched to a gene. In nucleotides, the CDR3 is TGTGCCAGCAGTTTAGGGGACAGGGTGGGGAATGAGCAGTTCTTC. Amino acid sequence: CASSLGDRVGNEQFF.

The chain has TRBV6-1 and TRBJ1-6; D not certain. CDR1 is MNHNS and CDR2 is SASEGT in the germline V gene. Between the trimmed V and J ends, which lost 1 base and 8 bases, there was a span of 15 bases. CDR3 size: 16 residues. Here the CDR3 reads CASSEGRGGWDSPLHF. The CDR3 nucleotides read TGTGCCAGCAGTGAAGGGCGAGGCGGGTGGGATTCACCCCTCCACTTT.

A few counts support this clone. CDR3 residues: CASSHGTDYEQYF. As DNA, the CDR3 is TGCGCCAGCAGCCACGGGACAGACTACGAGCAGTACTTC. The chain joins TRBV5-1 to TRBJ2-7; 7 bases map to TRBD1. The CDR3 runs 13 residues. Germline V gene sequence: CDR1 SGHRS, CDR2 YFSETQ. V lost 4 bases and J lost 3; bases outside the gene matches: 4.

The gene calls are TRBV30 and TRBJ2-1; D may be TRBD2 (5 bases). V was pared by 3 bases and J by 1 base, with 13 bases between. The CDR3 loop spans 15 amino acids. Per germline, CDR1 GTSNPN and CDR2 SVGIG (reference sequence). The CDR3 spells CAWRTLDSSYNEQFF. CDR3 coding DNA: TGTGCCTGGAGGACCTTGGACTCTTCCTACAATGAGCAGTTCTTC.

This clone was seen a few times. The chain uses TRBV4-2 and TRBJ1-2, with a tentative D call TRBD1 (6 bases). Germline loops: CDR1 LGHNA, CDR2 YNFKEQ. The CDR3 is made up of 15 amino acids. Trimming took off 6 bases at V and 4 bases at J, with 18 bases between the two ends. CDR3 sequence reads: CASRWNWDTSYGYTF. In nucleotides, the CDR3 is TGTGCCAGCAGATGGAACTGGGACACCTCCTATGGCTACACCTTC.

CDR3 in DNA: TGTGCCATCAGTGTGGATCCGACAGGGAGGTTTTCACCCCTCCACTTT. Its translation is CAISVDPTGRFSPLHF. V and J are TRBV10-3 and TRBJ1-6; 7 nucleotides match TRBD1. CDR1 is ENHRY, CDR2 SYGVKD, per germline. CDR3 length: 16 amino acids. V was clipped by 4 bases and J by 9 bases; unmatched bases: 12.

The chain couples TRBV2 to TRBJ1-5; 10 nucleotides align to TRBD1. Trimming at V came to 4 bases and at J to 6 bases, leaving 9 bases not matched to a gene. This CDR3 has 16 amino acids. CDR1 and CDR2 from the germline V gene are SNHLY and FYNNEI. The DNA for the CDR3 is TGTGCCAGCAGTGGGCCCGGGACAGGGGCCTCTCAGCCCCAGCATTTT. Amino acid sequence: CASSGPGTGASQPQHF.

This clone was recorded a few times. One end of the junction fails to match germline, which may point to a read error. The rearrangement links TRBV6-5 to TRBJ2-7; 8 bases line up with TRBD1. CDR3 length: 14 residues. In germline, CDR1 is MNHEY, CDR2 SVGAGI. The DNA of the CDR3 is TGTGCCAGCAGATACTCGACAGGGGTGGACGAGCAGTACTTC. Protein product: CASRYSTGVDEQYF.